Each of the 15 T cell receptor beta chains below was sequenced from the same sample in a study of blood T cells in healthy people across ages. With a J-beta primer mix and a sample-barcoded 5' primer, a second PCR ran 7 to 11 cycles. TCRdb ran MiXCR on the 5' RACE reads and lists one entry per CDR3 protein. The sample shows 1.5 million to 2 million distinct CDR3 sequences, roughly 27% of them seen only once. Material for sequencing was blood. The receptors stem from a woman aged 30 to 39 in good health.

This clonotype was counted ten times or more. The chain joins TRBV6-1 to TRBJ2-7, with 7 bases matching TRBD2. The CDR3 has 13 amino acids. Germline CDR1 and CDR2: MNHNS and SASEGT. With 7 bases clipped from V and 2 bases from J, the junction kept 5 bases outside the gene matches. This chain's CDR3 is CASTREMAYEQYF. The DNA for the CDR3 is TGTGCCAGCACGCGGGAGATGGCCTACGAGCAGTACTTC.

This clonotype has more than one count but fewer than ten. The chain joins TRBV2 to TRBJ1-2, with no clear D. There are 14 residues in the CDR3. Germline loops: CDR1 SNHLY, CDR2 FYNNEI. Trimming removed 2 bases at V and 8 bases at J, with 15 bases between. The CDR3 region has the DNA TGTGCCAGCAGTGAATCAAGGACCTCGGAGGGCTACACCTTC. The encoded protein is CASSESRTSEGYTF.

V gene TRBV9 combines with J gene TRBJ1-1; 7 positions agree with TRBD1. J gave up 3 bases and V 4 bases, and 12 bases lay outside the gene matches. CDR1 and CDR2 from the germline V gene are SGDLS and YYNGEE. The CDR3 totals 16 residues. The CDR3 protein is CASSYKRQGRYTEAFF. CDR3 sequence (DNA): TGTGCCAGCAGCTACAAAAGACAGGGTCGGTACACTGAAGCTTTCTTT.

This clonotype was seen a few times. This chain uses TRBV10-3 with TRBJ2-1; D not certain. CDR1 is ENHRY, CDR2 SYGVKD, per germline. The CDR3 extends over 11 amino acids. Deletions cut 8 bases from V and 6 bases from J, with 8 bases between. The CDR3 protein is CAIRFVNEQFF. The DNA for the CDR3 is TGTGCCATCCGCTTTGTCAATGAGCAGTTCTTC.

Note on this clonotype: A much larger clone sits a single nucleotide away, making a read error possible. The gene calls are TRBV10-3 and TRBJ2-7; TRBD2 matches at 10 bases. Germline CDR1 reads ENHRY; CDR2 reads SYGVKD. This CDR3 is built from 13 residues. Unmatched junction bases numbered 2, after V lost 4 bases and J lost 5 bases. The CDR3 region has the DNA TGTGCCATCAGTGGGCTAGCGGGAGACGAGCAGTACTTC. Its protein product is CAISGLAGDEQYF.

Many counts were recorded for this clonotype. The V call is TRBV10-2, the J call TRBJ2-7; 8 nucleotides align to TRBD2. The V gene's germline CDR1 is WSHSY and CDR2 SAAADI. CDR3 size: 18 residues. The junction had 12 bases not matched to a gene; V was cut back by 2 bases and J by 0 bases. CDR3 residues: CASSEPFMSGGDSYEQYF. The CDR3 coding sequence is TGCGCCAGCAGTGAGCCGTTCATGAGCGGGGGTGACTCCTACGAGCAGTACTTC.

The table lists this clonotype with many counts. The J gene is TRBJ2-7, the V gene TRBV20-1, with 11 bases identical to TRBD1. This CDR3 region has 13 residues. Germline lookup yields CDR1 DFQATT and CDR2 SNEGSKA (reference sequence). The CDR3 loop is CSVPGQGAYEQYF. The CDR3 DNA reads TGCAGCGTTCCGGGACAGGGGGCCTACGAGCAGTACTTC.

In DNA form, the CDR3 reads TGCGCCAGCAGCTTGGGAGGACTCGGGGGCCAAAATAACTATGGCTACACCTTC. This encodes CASSLGGLGGQNNYGYTF. The chain combines TRBV5-1 with TRBJ1-2; D might be TRBD1 (6 bases). V was trimmed by 0 bases and J by 1 base, leaving 19 bases between them. The CDR3 consists of 18 residues. Germline CDR1 SGHRS, CDR2 YFSETQ.

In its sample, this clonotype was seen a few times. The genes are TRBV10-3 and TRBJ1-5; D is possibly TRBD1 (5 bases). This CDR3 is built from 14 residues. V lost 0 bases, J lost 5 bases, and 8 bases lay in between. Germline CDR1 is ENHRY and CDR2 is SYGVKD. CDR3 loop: CAISESQGHQPQHF. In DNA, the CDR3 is TGTGCCATCAGTGAGTCTCAGGGCCATCAGCCCCAGCATTTT.

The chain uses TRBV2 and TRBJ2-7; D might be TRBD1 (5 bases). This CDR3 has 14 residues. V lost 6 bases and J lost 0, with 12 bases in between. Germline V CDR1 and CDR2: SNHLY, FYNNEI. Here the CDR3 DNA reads TGTGCCAGCAGGGAAACGGACAACTCCTACGAGCAGTACTTC. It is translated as CASRETDNSYEQYF. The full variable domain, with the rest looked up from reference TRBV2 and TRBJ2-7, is EPEVTQTPSHQVTQMGQEVILRCVPISNHLYFYWYRQILGQKVEFLVSFYNNEISEKSEIFDDQFSVERPDGSNFTLKIRSTKLEDSAMYFCASRETDNSYEQYFGPGTRLTVT.

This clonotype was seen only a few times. CDR3 coding DNA: TGTGCCAGCAGTTCCCGGGCTGCAACTAATGAAAAACTGTTTTTT. Amino acid sequence: CASSSRAATNEKLFF. The chain recombines TRBV6-6 with TRBJ1-4; D ambiguous. CDR3 length: 15 residues. The V end was cut by 4 bases, the J end by 0 bases, with 9 bases between. Germline V gene data show CDR1 as MNHNY and CDR2 as SVGAGI (reference sequence).

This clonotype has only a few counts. The CDR3 DNA reads TGTGCCAGCACCACAACAGGGGAGGGGAAAAACATTCAGTACTTC. This gives the protein CASTTTGEGKNIQYF. The V gene is TRBV12-3 or TRBV12-4, the J gene TRBJ2-4, with D perhaps TRBD1 or TRBD2 (7 bases each). This CDR3 spans 15 amino acids. V was cut by 7 bases and J by 4 bases, with 17 bases left in between.

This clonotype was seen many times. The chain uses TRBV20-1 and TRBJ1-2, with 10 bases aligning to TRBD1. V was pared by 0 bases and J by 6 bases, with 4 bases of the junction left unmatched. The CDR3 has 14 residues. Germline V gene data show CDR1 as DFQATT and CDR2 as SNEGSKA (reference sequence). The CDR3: CSARDPTGGHGYTF. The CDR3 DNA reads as TGCAGTGCTAGAGACCCGACAGGGGGCCATGGCTACACCTTC.

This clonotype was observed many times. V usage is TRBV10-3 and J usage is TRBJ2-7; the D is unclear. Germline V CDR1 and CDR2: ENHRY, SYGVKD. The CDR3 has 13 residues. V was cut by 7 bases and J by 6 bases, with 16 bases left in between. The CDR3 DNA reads TGTGCCATCAAGGAGAACCGCCAGAGCGAGCAGTACTTC. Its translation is CAIKENRQSEQYF.

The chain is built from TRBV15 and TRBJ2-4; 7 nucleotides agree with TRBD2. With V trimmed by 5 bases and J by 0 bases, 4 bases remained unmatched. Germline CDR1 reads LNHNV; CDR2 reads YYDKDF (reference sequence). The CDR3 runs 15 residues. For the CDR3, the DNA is TGTGCCACCAGCGAGGGAGGGTCAGCCAAAAACATTCAGTACTTC. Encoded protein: CATSEGGSAKNIQYF.